The clone carrying this TCR beta chain appeared a single time. The antigen remains undetermined. Primers for the PCR totalled 60 Vbeta and 13 Jbeta. Clones were read by immunoSEQ multiplex PCR, and TCRdb kept only the in-frame ones, dropping some. The sample shows about 94,000 clones, roughly 86% of them seen only once. The data stem from a study of cytomegalovirus exposure and HLA in healthy donors. General study points: Reportedly, TCR beta sequences accurately predicted HLA-A and HLA-B alleles in most subjects. The study put 160 or so TCR beta chains on its list as cytomegalovirus-associated.

Germline CDR1 reads LNHDA; CDR2 reads SQIVND (reference sequence). V dropped 3 bases and J dropped 5 bases, with 20 bases sitting between them. The CDR3 covers 16 residues. The receptor's source is a human donor in good health. V gene TRBV19 combines with J gene TRBJ2-7; the D gene is possibly TRBD2 (6 bases). Sequencing was performed on PBMCs. Here the CDR3 reads CASSIGGGVVRNEQYF. The CDR3 DNA follows: TGTGCCAGTAGTATTGGTGGAGGGGTGGTGAGGAACGAGCAGTACTTC.